This T cell receptor beta chain was obtained from a study of vaccination and CD4 T cells after COVID-19. Study information: Samples were taken after vaccination, a median of around 78 days after dose two, with a range of 14 to 241. Study-level results: The median proportion of reactive clones detected only post-vaccination in convalescent patients was 85% to 90%.

Stated treatment: approximately 10-day PBMC culture with coronavirus spike peptide pools or control peptides (ViraFEST assay). US Alpha, Beta and Delta variants postdated the positive PCR dates, which ran from March to December 2020. Half the medium was exchanged for fresh IL-2 medium on days 3 and 7. The Oncomine TCR Beta short-read assay sequenced DNA from cultured CD4+ T cells. TCRdb independently ran MiXCR on the PCR reads; one entry per CDR3 protein. The data contain approximately 6,700 distinct CDR3 sequences, around 50% of them singletons. V was trimmed by 5 bases and J by 0 bases, leaving 11 bases between them. Germline assignment: CDR1 SGHVS and CDR2 FQNEAQ. The CDR3 loop spans 15 amino acids. This clonotype is a singleton in its sample. Its specificity is unknown.

The chain carries TRBV7-8 and TRBJ1-5; D call uncertain. The sequenced material came from CD4+ T cells from blood, cultured in vitro. This TCR was sampled from a human donor who had recovered from COVID-19. The CDR3 DNA reads TGTGCCAGCAGCCAGACCGGGGATAGCAATCAGCCCCAGCATTTT. Protein: CASSQTGDSNQPQHF.